These 5 T cell receptor beta chains were all obtained from the same sample, sequenced in a study of T-cell memory formation after mild COVID-19. TCRdb re-called the 5' RACE reads with MiXCR, one entry per CDR3 protein. The table includes some 200,000 distinct CDR3 sequences, around 9.5% detected once. Sequencing used PBMCs or a T cell subset sorted from them (not recorded which). The receptors were gathered from a man aged 18-30 years who had mild COVID-19 (a few samples of this study predate the infection). Cell type and time point are not known.

The chain has TRBV4-2 and TRBJ1-1, with D possibly matching TRBD1 (5 bases). The CDR3 spans 16 residues. The germline V gene encodes CDR1 LGHNA and CDR2 YNFKEQ. Trimming pared 0 bases from V and 2 bases from J, leaving 13 bases between. The CDR3 region is CASSQDLRQGNTEAFF. The CDR3 DNA is TGTGCCAGCAGCCAAGACCTCCGGCAGGGCAACACTGAAGCTTTCTTT.

This clonotype showed up many times. The V call is TRBV7-2, the J call TRBJ2-1, with D possibly called TRBD1 or TRBD2 (5 bases each). The CDR3 loop spans 13 amino acids. V lost 5 bases to trimming and J lost 3 bases, with 8 bases between them. Germline V gene lookup returns CDR1 SGHTA and CDR2 FQGNSA. CDR3 bases: TGTGCCAGCAGCCGGGGCCTCTACAATGAGCAGTTCTTC. This gives the protein CASSRGLYNEQFF.

V is TRBV7-9 and J is TRBJ2-5; 8 positions agree with TRBD2. Losses at the gene ends were 2 bases for V and 2 bases for J; bases not matched to a gene: 1. Germline V CDR1 and CDR2: SEHNR, FQNEAQ (reference sequence). This CDR3 contains 14 residues. CDR3 sequence reads: CASSLQRGQETQYF. CDR3 DNA: TGTGCCAGCAGCTTACAGCGGGGGCAAGAGACCCAGTACTTC.

This chain links TRBV4-2 with TRBJ2-7, with 7 nucleotides matching TRBD2. Looked up from germline, CDR1 is LGHNA and CDR2 is YNFKEQ. CDR3 length: 15 amino acids. V shed 4 bases and J 4 bases; nucleotides not matched to a gene: 10. The CDR3 DNA sequence: TGTGCCAGCAGCCCGGGTCAGGCTAGCGGATACGAGCAGTACTTC. As protein: CASSPGQASGYEQYF.

In DNA form, the CDR3 reads TGTGCCAGCAGCTTAATTAAGTCGGGCCCGCAGACCCGAATCAATAATAGCAATCAGCCCCAGCATTTT. It yields the protein CASSLIKSGPQTRINNSNQPQHF. This chain links TRBV7-3 with TRBJ1-5; D unresolved. Germline V gene sequence: CDR1 SGHTA, CDR2 FQGTGA. The length of the CDR3 is 23 residues. V lost 1 base, J lost 0 bases, and 31 bases lay in between.